This passage covers 25 T cell receptor beta chains from one sample sequenced in a study of response to subunit inactivated influenza vaccine. Each CDR3 protein is one row after TCRdb ran MiXCR on the RT-PCR reads. The sample includes 170,000 or so distinct CDR3 sequences, about 11% seen only once; the top ten take around 33%. The sequencing here drew on CD8+ T cells sorted from PBMCs, taken roughly 24 months after vaccination. The receptors come from a man aged 45-69 years who received an inactivated influenza vaccine.

This chain joins TRBV12-3 or TRBV12-4 and TRBJ1-6; perhaps TRBD1 as D (5 bases). This CDR3 has 15 amino acids. Trimming took 5 bases from V and 11 from J, leaving 19 bases between them. CDR3 sequence (DNA): TGTGCCAGCAGTCCCGGGGCCGGAAGAATGACACCCCTCCACTTT. Amino acids: CASSPGAGRMTPLHF.

This clonotype was found a few times. J is TRBJ2-7 and V is TRBV14; tentatively, D is TRBD1 or TRBD2 (5 bases each). The V gene's germline CDR1 is SGHDN and CDR2 FVKESK. The CDR3 extends over 13 amino acids. V was pared by 3 bases and J by 6 bases, with 12 bases between. The CDR3: CASSQLRDGEQYF. In DNA, the CDR3 is TGTGCCAGCAGCCAGCTCCGGGACGGCGAGCAGTACTTC.

A few counts support this clonotype. The chain combines TRBV24-1 with TRBJ2-1, with 16 nucleotides matching TRBD2. Germline V gene data show CDR1 as KGHDR and CDR2 as SFDVKD. The trim removed 2 bases at V and 10 bases at J, leaving 7 bases unmatched. This CDR3 comprises 17 residues. CDR3 coding DNA: TGTGCCACCAGTGATTCAGCCGGGACTAGCGGGGGGGTCGAGCAGTTCTTC. It codes for CATSDSAGTSGGVEQFF.

The chain has TRBV7-9 and TRBJ2-1, with D perhaps matching TRBD2 (7 bases). This CDR3 contains 15 residues. CDR1 is SEHNR, CDR2 FQNEAQ, per germline (reference sequence). Trimming removed 5 bases from V and 8 bases from J, with 19 bases in between. DNA of the CDR3: TGTGCCAGCAGCCCAGGGGTGGCGGGAGAGGATGAGCAGTTCTTC. Translating gives CASSPGVAGEDEQFF.

The rearrangement joins TRBV10-3 to TRBJ2-7; TRBD1 matches 8 bases. From germline, CDR1 is ENHRY and CDR2 SYGVKD. The junction had 7 bases not matched to a gene; V was cut back by 1 base and J by 5 bases. This CDR3 has 15 amino acids. The CDR3 loop reads CAISEFRTGIHEQYF. CDR3 bases: TGTGCCATCAGTGAGTTCAGGACAGGGATCCACGAGCAGTACTTC.

The rearrangement links TRBV20-1 to TRBJ2-4, with D tentatively TRBD2 (5 bases). Germline V CDR1 and CDR2: DFQATT, SNEGSKA (reference sequence). The CDR3 sequence is 13 residues long. The germline V and J ends were trimmed by 0 bases and 6 bases, with 9 bases remaining between them. CDR3 nucleotides: TGCAGTGCTAGAGATCTGGACTCAAACATTCAGTACTTC. Translation gives CSARDLDSNIQYF.

This clonotype was seen more than once but under ten times. The gene calls are TRBV27 and TRBJ2-7; perhaps TRBD2 as D (6 bases). CDR3 size: 13 residues. The V end was cut by 2 bases, the J end by 3 bases, with 8 bases between. Germline CDR1 reads MNHEY; CDR2 reads SMNVEV (reference sequence). This CDR3 reads CASSLGEDYEQYF. The CDR3 nucleotides are TGTGCCAGCAGTTTAGGGGAGGACTACGAGCAGTACTTC.

Ten or more counts support this clonotype. J is TRBJ1-1 and V is TRBV29-1; maybe TRBD1 (6 bases). The germline V gene encodes CDR1 SQVTM and CDR2 ANQGSEA. V was pared by 2 bases and J by 4 bases, with 11 bases between. This CDR3 is 13 amino acids long. The CDR3 DNA is TGCAGCGTTGAATTCGGGGGCGGCACTGAAGCTTTCTTT. It codes for CSVEFGGGTEAFF.

This clonotype was seen a handful of times. The V and J genes are TRBV12-3 or TRBV12-4 and TRBJ2-2; tentative D call: TRBD1 (5 bases). CDR3 size: 12 residues. CDR3 region: CGTQGASGELFF. CDR3 nucleotide sequence: TGTGGCACGCAAGGGGCCTCCGGGGAGCTGTTTTTT.

With regard to this clonotype: Mismatch with germline at one junction end may stem from a read error. The CDR3 DNA reads TGTGCCCGCAGTTTTCTACTAGCGGTAAGGTCCTACAATGAGCAGTTCTTC. Amino acids: CARSFLLAVRSYNEQFF. V is TRBV12-3 or TRBV12-4 and J is TRBJ2-1, with TRBD2 matching over 8 bases. The CDR3 sequence is 17 residues long.

The rearrangement uses TRBV5-1 and TRBJ2-7, with 8 bases identical to TRBD1. J lost 4 bases, V lost 3 bases, and 3 bases had no gene match. This CDR3 has 13 amino acids. The germline V gene has CDR1 SGHRS and CDR2 YFSETQ. The CDR3 region is CASSWGQEYEQYF. The CDR3 DNA reads TGCGCCAGCAGCTGGGGACAGGAGTACGAGCAGTACTTC. The entire variable domain, with the rest obtained from reference TRBV5-1 and TRBJ2-7, is as follows: KAGVTQTPRYLIKTRGQQVTLSCSPISGHRSVSWYQQTPGQGLQFLFEYFSETQRNKGNFPGRFSGRQFSNSRSEMNVSTLELGDSALYLCASSWGQEYEQYFGPGTRLTVT.

DNA of the CDR3: TGTGCCAGCAGTTTTACTAGCGCCTACAATGAGCAGTTCTTC. It codes for CASSFTSAYNEQFF. The chain combines TRBV27 with TRBJ2-1; TRBD2 matches at 7 bases. The CDR3 has 14 residues. The germline CDR1 and CDR2 sequences are MNHEY and SMNVEV (reference sequence). With 3 bases clipped from V and 2 bases from J, the junction kept 1 base outside the gene matches.

The sample holds a few counts of this clonotype. This chain connects TRBV7-2 to TRBJ2-1; a weak D match, TRBD2 (5 bases). The V end was cut by 1 base, the J end by 14 bases, with 12 bases between. Germline CDR1 and CDR2: SGHTA and FQGNSA. The CDR3 totals 12 residues. The CDR3 DNA follows: TGTGCCAGCAGCTTAGAATTAGGACTGGAGTTCTTC. Translating it yields CASSLELGLEFF.

This chain links TRBV6-5 with TRBJ2-5, with D unclear. V lost 0 bases, J lost 4 bases, and 6 bases lay in between. Germline V gene data show CDR1 as MNHEY and CDR2 as SVGAGI. The CDR3 runs to 13 residues. This chain's CDR3 is CASSYSGSETQYF. CDR3 DNA: TGTGCCAGCAGTTACTCCGGGTCAGAGACCCAGTACTTC.

In its sample, this clonotype was seen a few times. The chain carries TRBV6-1 and TRBJ2-1; D is possibly TRBD2 (6 bases). Germline CDR1 and CDR2: MNHNS and SASEGT. The CDR3 spans 15 residues. V was pared by 6 bases and J by 5 bases, with 17 bases between. The CDR3 sequence: CASSNGGRLDNEQFF. The CDR3 coding sequence is TGTGCCAGCAGCAACGGGGGTAGGTTAGACAATGAGCAGTTCTTC.

The chain joins TRBV14 to TRBJ2-7; a possible D gene is TRBD1 (5 bases). Germline CDR1 is SGHDN and CDR2 is FVKESK. The CDR3 runs 14 residues. Trimming cost V 0 bases and J 4 bases, with 10 bases left between them. Here the CDR3 reads CASSQDRAHYEQYF. The DNA of the CDR3 is TGTGCCAGCAGCCAAGACAGGGCGCATTACGAGCAGTACTTC.

This clonotype was observed many times. This chain joins TRBV6-5 and TRBJ2-7; no reliable D call. This CDR3 spans 14 amino acids. Germline CDR1 and CDR2: MNHEY and SVGAGI. V was clipped by 0 bases and J by 2 bases, with 8 bases between them. The CDR3 sequence is CASSYSGPPYEQYF. In DNA, the CDR3 is TGTGCCAGCAGTTACTCCGGGCCTCCCTACGAGCAGTACTTC.

This clonotype was detected only once. V gene TRBV7-6 combines with J gene TRBJ1-5; D is undetermined. The CDR3 runs 14 residues. Per the germline V gene, CDR1 is SGHVS and CDR2 is FNYEAQ. Trimming took off 5 bases at V and 4 bases at J, with 12 bases between the two ends. Here the CDR3 reads CASSISAGNQPQHF. As DNA, the CDR3 is TGTGCCAGCAGCATATCTGCGGGGAATCAGCCCCAGCATTTT.

In its sample, this clonotype was seen many times. This rearrangement joins TRBV27 to TRBJ2-7; 7 bases are a match to TRBD1. The trim removed 6 bases at V and 3 bases at J, leaving 8 bases unmatched. From germline, CDR1 is MNHEY and CDR2 SMNVEV (reference sequence). The CDR3 loop spans 14 amino acids. CDR3 in DNA: TGTGCCAGCAGCCTGACAGGGTTCCTCTACGAGCAGTACTTC. This sequence encodes CASSLTGFLYEQYF.

This clonotype turned up a few times. V gene TRBV3-1 combines with J gene TRBJ1-6; 8 nucleotides line up with TRBD1. J gave up 9 bases and V 11 bases, and 12 bases lay outside the gene matches. Germline assignment: CDR1 LGHDT and CDR2 YNNKEL (reference sequence). The CDR3 has 14 amino acids. The CDR3 loop is CAVTDRESISPLHF. The CDR3 nucleotides are TGTGCCGTAACGGACAGGGAATCGATTTCACCCCTCCACTTT.

This clonotype was detected only a few times. The gene calls are TRBV11-2 and TRBJ2-7; TRBD2 matches 9 bases. The CDR3 extends over 14 amino acids. With 6 bases clipped from V and 0 bases from J, the junction kept 3 bases outside the gene matches. Germline values: CDR1 SGHAT, CDR2 FQNNGV. CDR3 coding DNA: TGTGCCAGCAGTCCTAGCGGGACCTCCTACGAGCAGTACTTC. This gives the protein CASSPSGTSYEQYF.

In this sample, this clonotype turned up many times. This CDR3 reads CASSLLAGGSDTQYF. CDR3 nucleotides: TGTGCCAGCAGTTTACTAGCGGGGGGGTCGGATACGCAGTATTTT. The rearrangement uses TRBV28 and TRBJ2-3, with TRBD2 matching over 12 bases. The CDR3 has 15 amino acids. The V and J ends lost 2 bases and 6 bases, in that order; junction bases with no gene match: 3. Germline V gene sequence: CDR1 MDHEN, CDR2 SYDVKM. Using reference TRBV28 and TRBJ2-3 for the parts outside the CDR3, the full variable domain is DVKVTQSSRYLVKRTGEKVFLECVQDMDHENMFWYRQDPGLGLRLIYFSYDVKMKEKGDIPEGYSVSREKKERFSLILESASTNQTSMYLCASSLLAGGSDTQYFGPGTRLTVL.

The genes are TRBV7-2 and TRBJ2-3; no definite D call. CDR1 and CDR2 (germline): SGHTA, FQGNSA. The V end lost 3 bases, the J end lost 2 bases, and 9 bases lay between the germline ends. The CDR3 extends over 14 amino acids. CDR3 nucleotide sequence: TGTGCCAGCAGCTTTGCCTGGGTCACAGATACGCAGTATTTT. It codes for CASSFAWVTDTQYF.

This clonotype was seen at least ten times. The chain employs TRBV20-1 and TRBJ2-1, with D perhaps TRBD2 (6 bases). Germline V gene data show CDR1 as DFQATT and CDR2 as SNEGSKA (reference sequence). This CDR3 contains 15 residues. Deletions cut 1 base from V and 4 bases from J, with 14 bases between. The CDR3 nucleotides are TGCAGTGCTAGAGGACTAGGTCGATTTTACAATGAGCAGTTCTTC. Residues: CSARGLGRFYNEQFF.

This clonotype was recorded at least ten times. The J gene is TRBJ2-7, the V gene TRBV20-1, with TRBD1 matching 7 bases. J gave up 4 bases and V 2 bases, and 8 bases lay outside the gene matches. This CDR3 is 14 amino acids long. Germline CDR1 reads DFQATT; CDR2 reads SNEGSKA (reference sequence). CDR3 bases: TGCAGTGCTAGAATGAGGGACAGAAGTTACGAGCAGTACTTC. It specifies CSARMRDRSYEQYF.